This T cell receptor (beta chain) was retrieved from a study of blood T cells in healthy people across ages. Study-level information: Template switching retrieved approximately one barcoded beta molecule for each two T cells.

V was shortened by 2 bases and J by 4 bases, with 13 bases between the two germline ends. The CDR3 loop spans 15 amino acids. Germline V gene sequence: CDR1 MDHEN, CDR2 SYDVKM. Primers used in a second PCR of about 6 to 11 cycles were a sample-barcoded 5' primer and a J-beta primer mix. Every cDNA molecule bore a tag from a template-switch adaptor containing 12 random nucleotides. MiXCR, run by TCRdb on the 5' RACE reads, gives a single entry per CDR3 protein. The table has roughly 730,000 distinct CDR3 sequences, about 56% seen once; the top ten hold roughly 24%. The gene calls are TRBV28 and TRBJ2-3, with D hard to call. This TCR derives from a man aged 40-49 years in good health. Specimen: blood. CDR3 sequence: CASSLATVTPDTQYF. The CDR3 nucleotides read TGTGCCAGCAGTTTAGCAACAGTTACCCCAGATACGCAGTATTTT.